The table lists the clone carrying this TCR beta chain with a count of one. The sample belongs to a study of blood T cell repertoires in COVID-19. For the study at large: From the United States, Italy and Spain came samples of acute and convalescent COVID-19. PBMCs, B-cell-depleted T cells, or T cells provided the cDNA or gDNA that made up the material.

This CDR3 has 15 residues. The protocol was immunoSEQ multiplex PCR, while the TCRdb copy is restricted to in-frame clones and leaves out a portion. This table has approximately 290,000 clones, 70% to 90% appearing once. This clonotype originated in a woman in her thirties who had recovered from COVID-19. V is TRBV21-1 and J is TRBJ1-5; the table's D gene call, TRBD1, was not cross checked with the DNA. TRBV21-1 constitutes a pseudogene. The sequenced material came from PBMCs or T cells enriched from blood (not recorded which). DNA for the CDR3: TGTGCCAGCAGCGGCAGGGTGGGGTCAAATCAGCCCCAGCATTTT. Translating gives CASSGRVGSNQPQHF.